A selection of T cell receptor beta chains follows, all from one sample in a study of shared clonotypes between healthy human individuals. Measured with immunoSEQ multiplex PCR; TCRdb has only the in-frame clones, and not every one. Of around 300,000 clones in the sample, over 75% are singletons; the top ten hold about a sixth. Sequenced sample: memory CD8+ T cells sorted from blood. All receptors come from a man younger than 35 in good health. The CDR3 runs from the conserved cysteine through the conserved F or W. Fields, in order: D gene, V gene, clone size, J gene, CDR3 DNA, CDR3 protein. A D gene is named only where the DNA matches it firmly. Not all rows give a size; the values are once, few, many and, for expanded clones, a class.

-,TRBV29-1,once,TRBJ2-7,TGCAGCGTTGCAAGTGGCGAATACGAGCAGTACTTC,CSVASGEYEQYF
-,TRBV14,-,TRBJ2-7,TGTGCCAGCAGCTCCCCGGGTTACGAGCAGTACTTC,CASSSPGYEQYF
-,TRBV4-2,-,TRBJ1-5,TGTGCCAGCAGCCAAGATTCATCGGGGGGGAGCAATCAGCCCCAGCATTTT,CASSQDSSGGSNQPQHF
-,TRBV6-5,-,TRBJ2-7,TGTGCCAGCAGTTACACAGTTAACTACGAGCAGTACTTC,CASSYTVNYEQYF
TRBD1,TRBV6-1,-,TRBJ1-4,TGTGCCAGCAGTGAAGCGTTTCCGGGGACAGGGCGTGAAAAACTGTTTTTT,CASSEAFPGTGREKLFF
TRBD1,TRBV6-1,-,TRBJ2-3,TGTGCCAGCAGTGAAGGGGGGACAGGGACAGATACGCAGTATTTT,CASSEGGTGTDTQYF
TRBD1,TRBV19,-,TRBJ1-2,TGTGCCAGTTCTCCGGGACAGGGAAGGGATGGCTACACCTTC,CASSPGQGRDGYTF
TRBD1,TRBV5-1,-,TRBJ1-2,TGCGCCAGCACTCGACAGGGGGCCGATGGCTACACCTTC,CASTRQGADGYTF
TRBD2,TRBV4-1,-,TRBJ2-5,TGCGCCAGCAGCCAAGGGGCGTTAGCGGGAGGGTGGGCGAAAGAGACCCAGTACTTC,CASSQGALAGGWAKETQYF
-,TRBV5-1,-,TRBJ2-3,TGCGCCAGCAGCTGGGGGAACACAGATACGCAGTATTTT,CASSWGNTDTQYF
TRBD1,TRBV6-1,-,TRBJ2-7,TGTGCCAGCAGTGGGACAGGGGCCGGCGAGCAGTACTTC,CASSGTGAGEQYF
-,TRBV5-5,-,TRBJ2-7,TGTGCCAGCAGCCCACAGCCTCACTACGAGCAGTACTTC,CASSPQPHYEQYF
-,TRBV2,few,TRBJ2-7,TGTGCCAGCAGAGATTTGGGACTCCTCTACTACGAGCAGTACTTC,CASRDLGLLYYEQYF
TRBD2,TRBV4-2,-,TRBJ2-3,TGTGCCAGCAGCCATAATCACGGGGGGGCCCTTCTCCGCACAGATACGCAGTATTTT,CASSHNHGGALLRTDTQYF
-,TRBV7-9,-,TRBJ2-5,TGTGCCAGCAGCCTTGGCGCGGTGGAGACCCAGTACTTC,CASSLGAVETQYF
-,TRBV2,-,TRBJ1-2,TGTGCCAGCAGTTACGGTACTAACTATGGCTACACCTTC,CASSYGTNYGYTF
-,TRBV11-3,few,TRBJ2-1,TGTGCCAGCAGCCCATATGGGGGGGGCCAAAATAACAATGAGCAGTTCTTC,CASSPYGGGQNNNEQFF
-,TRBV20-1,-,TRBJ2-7,TGCAGTGCTAGACGTACAGGCGAGCAGTACTTC,CSARRTGEQYF
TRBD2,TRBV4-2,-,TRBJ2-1,TGTGCCAGCAGCCGCATTCTAGCGGAGTCCTACAATGAGCAGTTCTTC,CASSRILAESYNEQFF
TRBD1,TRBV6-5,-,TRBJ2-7,TGTGCCAGCAGATCCGACAGGGGGGGAGGCGAGCAGTACTTC,CASRSDRGGGEQYF
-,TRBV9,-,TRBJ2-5,TGTGCCAGCAGCGTAGATTACCTCCGGGTTTACCAAGAGACCCAGTACTTC,CASSVDYLRVYQETQYF
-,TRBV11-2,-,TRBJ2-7,TGTGCCAGCAGCTTAGTTCGGCCGGGGGAGCAGTACTTC,CASSLVRPGEQYF
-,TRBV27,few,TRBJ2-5,TGTGCCAGCAGTGTACAGGGCTCAGGAGAGACCCAGTACTTC,CASSVQGSGETQYF
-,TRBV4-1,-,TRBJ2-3,TGCGCCAGCAGCCAAGGGCCGCTGGGGGACCCCAGGGATACGCAGTATTTT,CASSQGPLGDPRDTQYF
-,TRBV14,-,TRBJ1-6,TGTGCCAGCAGCAGAATATCGAAATCACCCCTCCACTTT,CASSRISKSPLHF
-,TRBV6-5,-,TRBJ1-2,TGTGCCAGCAGTTACTCGAACCTAGCGTTTATTGATGGCTACACCTTC,CASSYSNLAFIDGYTF
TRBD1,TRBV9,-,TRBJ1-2,TGTGCCAGCAGCAGCGGACAGGGGGCAGATGGCTACACCTTC,CASSSGQGADGYTF
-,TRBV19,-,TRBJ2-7,TGTGCCAGTAGTGAAAGCTCGGGACTGAATTACGAGCAGTACTTC,CASSESSGLNYEQYF
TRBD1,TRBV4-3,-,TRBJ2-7,TGCGCCAGCAGCCCGACAGGGTACGGCTACGAGCAGTACTTC,CASSPTGYGYEQYF